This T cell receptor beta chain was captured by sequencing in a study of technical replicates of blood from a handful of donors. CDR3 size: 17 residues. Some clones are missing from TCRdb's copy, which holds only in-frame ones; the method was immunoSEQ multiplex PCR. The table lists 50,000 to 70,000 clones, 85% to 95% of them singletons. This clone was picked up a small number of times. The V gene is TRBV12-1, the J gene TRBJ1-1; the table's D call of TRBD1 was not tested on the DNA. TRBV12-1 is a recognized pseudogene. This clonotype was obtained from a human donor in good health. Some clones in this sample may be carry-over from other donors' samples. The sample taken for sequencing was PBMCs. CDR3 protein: CASTLHGKGGMNTEAFF. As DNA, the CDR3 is TGTGCCAGCACCCTGCATGGAAAAGGGGGCATGAACACTGAAGCTTTCTTT.